This T cell receptor (beta chain) appears in the sequencing data of a study of human T cells and chemical hapten exposure. About the research overall: Variability of per-sample TCR yields stemmed mainly from small differences in pooled library volume. Study-wide results and limits: Sensitizing with DPC caused no change in TCRs above 1 in 1000 frequency.

Single cDNA molecules in the library carried unique molecular identifiers attached during preparation. TCRdb re-called the 5' RACE reads with MiXCR, one entry per CDR3 protein. This table holds 110,000 or so distinct CDR3 sequences, 15% to 20% found once. This clonotype has a handful of counts. The antigen remains undetermined. The template was total RNA from unfractionated whole blood. The receptor was isolated from a human donor in good health.

CDR3 sequence (DNA): TGCGCCAGCAGCCAAGGATCTGGACTGTGGGCCTCTCGCGAGCAGTACTTC. Translated, it gives CASSQGSGLWASREQYF. The gene calls are TRBV4-1 and TRBJ2-7; a possible D gene is TRBD2 (5 bases). The CDR3 spans 17 residues. With 1 base removed from V and 6 bases from J, the gap between germline ends came to 22 bases. From germline, CDR1 is MGHRA and CDR2 YSYEKL.